This entry features one T cell receptor beta chain sequence. Reverse transcription used roughly 0.5 to 1 ug RNA and random hexamers. MiXCR, applied by TCRdb to the immunoSEQ multiplex PCR reads, yields one record per CDR3 protein. The sample yields more than 250,000 distinct CDR3 sequences, 92% seen once. This specimen comes from a study of CD8 T cells in Susac syndrome. Sequenced input: CD4+ T cells from PBMCs. This sequence originates from a human donor with multiple sclerosis.

CDR3 in amino acids: CASSQMVTNEKLFF. The CDR3 DNA reads as TGTGCCAGCAGCCAGATGGTAACTAATGAAAAACTGTTTTTT. The rearrangement joins TRBV3-1 to TRBJ1-4; D unresolved. This CDR3 is 14 amino acids long. Trimming shortened V by 3 bases and J by 1 base, and 6 bases separated the two germline ends. Germline V CDR1 and CDR2: LGHDT, YNNKEL (reference sequence). Drawing the rest from reference TRBV3-1 and TRBJ1-4, the complete variable domain is DTAVSQTPKYLVTQMGNDKSIKCEQNLGHDTMYWYKQDSKKFLKIMFSYNNKELIINETVPNRFSPKSPDKAHLNLHINSLELGDSAVYFCASSQMVTNEKLFFGSGTQLSVL.